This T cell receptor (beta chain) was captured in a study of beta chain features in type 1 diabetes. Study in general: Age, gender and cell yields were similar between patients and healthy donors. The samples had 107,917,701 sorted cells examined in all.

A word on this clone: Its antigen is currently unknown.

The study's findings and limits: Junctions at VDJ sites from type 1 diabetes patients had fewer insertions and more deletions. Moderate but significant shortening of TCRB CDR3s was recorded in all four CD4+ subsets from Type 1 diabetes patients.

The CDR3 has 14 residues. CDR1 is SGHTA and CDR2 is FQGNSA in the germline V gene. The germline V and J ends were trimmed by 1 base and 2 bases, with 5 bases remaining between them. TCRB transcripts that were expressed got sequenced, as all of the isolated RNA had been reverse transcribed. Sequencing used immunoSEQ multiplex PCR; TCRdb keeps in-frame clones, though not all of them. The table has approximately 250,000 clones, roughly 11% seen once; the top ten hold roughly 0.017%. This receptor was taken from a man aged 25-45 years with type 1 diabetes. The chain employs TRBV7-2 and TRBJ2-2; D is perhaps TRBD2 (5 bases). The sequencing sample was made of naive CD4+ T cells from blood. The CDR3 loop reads CASSLGTNTGELFF. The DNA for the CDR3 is TGTGCCAGCAGCTTAGGGACTAACACCGGGGAGCTGTTTTTT.